These T cell receptor beta chains were read from a single sample in a study of T cell responses to AZD1222 COVID-19 vaccine. The method was immunoSEQ multiplex PCR; TCRdb's version includes in-frame clones alone and lacks a portion of them. Here the sample spans 150,000 to 180,000 clones, under 95% being singletons. Sequenced here: peripheral blood, sampled on day 0 of AZD1222 vaccination. These receptors were collected from an adult in good health. Each CDR3 is given with its conserved first and last residue. D genes are given only for firm matches.

TRBV6-5	.	TRBJ1-2	TGTGCCAGCAGCGTCCCTAGTGGGAACTATGGCTACACCTTC	CASSVPSGNYGYTF
TRBV6-2/TRBV6-3	.	TRBJ1-2	TGTGCCAGCAGTTACCAGGCCATAATCTACACCTTC	CASSYQAIIYTF
TRBV6-5	TRBD2	TRBJ2-7	TGTGCCAGCAGTTACAGTTTGGGGGGGTCCTACGAGCAGTACTTC	CASSYSLGGSYEQYF
TRBV27	.	TRBJ1-2	TGTGCCAGCAGTTTACGAGGGCATGGCTACACCTTC	CASSLRGHGYTF
TRBV19	TRBD2	TRBJ2-1	TGTGCCAGTAGTATAGTTAGCGGGTCCAATGAGCAGTTCTTC	CASSIVSGSNEQFF
TRBV5-1	.	TRBJ1-1	TGCGCCAGCAGCTTGGGGGGGGAGGCCACTGAAGCTTTCTTT	CASSLGGEATEAFF
TRBV5-6	.	TRBJ1-4	TGTGCCAGCAGCTTGAGAGGGGTTAATGAAAAACTGTTTTTT	CASSLRGVNEKLFF
TRBV7-3	.	TRBJ2-3	TGTGCCAGCAGCTGGGGGTCTGGCGATACGCAGTATTTT	CASSWGSGDTQYF
TRBV30	.	TRBJ1-1	TGTGCCTGGAGGTACTTAGGTGTGGGTACTGAAGCTTTCTTT	CAWRYLGVGTEAFF
TRBV4-3	TRBD1	TRBJ1-5	TGCGCCAGCAGCCGCACCCGGGACAGTAATCAGCCCCAGCATTTT	CASSRTRDSNQPQHF
TRBV27	.	TRBJ2-5	TGTGCCAGCAGTTTTACTGGGACTGCTCAAGAGACCCAGTACTTC	CASSFTGTAQETQYF
TRBV4-3	.	TRBJ1-2	TGCGCCAGCAGCCGAGAGGGGCCGTATGGCTACACCTTC	CASSREGPYGYTF
TRBV5-6	.	TRBJ1-2	TGTGCCAGCAGCTTGTCAGGGCTGATCTATGGCTACACCTTC	CASSLSGLIYGYTF
TRBV7-2	.	TRBJ1-5	TGTGCCAGCTCCATGGGTCAGAATGGCAATCAGCCCCAGCATTTT	CASSMGQNGNQPQHF